What follows describes a single T cell receptor (beta chain). Original methodology: Estimated nucleated cell counts came from reference gene primer amplification. Method: immunoSEQ multiplex PCR; TCRdb's copy keeps in-frame clones and lacks some. The DNA was the basis for D and trimming; V, J and clone size are from that table. The table lists about 32,000 clones, 93% of them singletons, with around 0.9% in the top ten. This entry is derived from a study of blood T cell repertoires in COVID-19. Study context: Acute and convalescent COVID-19 samples came from the United States, Italy and Spain. T cells, B-cell-depleted T cells, or PBMCs supplied cDNA or gDNA.

The CDR3 has 16 residues. The germline gives CDR1 LGHNA, CDR2 YSLEER. Trimming stripped 1 base from V and 3 bases from J, with 16 bases between. The clonotype comes from a male donor with active COVID-19. The specimen sequenced was peripheral blood. The chain links TRBV4-3 to TRBJ2-7; D possibly corresponds to TRBD1 (7 bases). The CDR3: CASSQGGSGGIYEQYF. In DNA form, the CDR3 reads TGCGCCAGCAGCCAAGGAGGGTCAGGGGGGATCTACGAGCAGTACTTC.